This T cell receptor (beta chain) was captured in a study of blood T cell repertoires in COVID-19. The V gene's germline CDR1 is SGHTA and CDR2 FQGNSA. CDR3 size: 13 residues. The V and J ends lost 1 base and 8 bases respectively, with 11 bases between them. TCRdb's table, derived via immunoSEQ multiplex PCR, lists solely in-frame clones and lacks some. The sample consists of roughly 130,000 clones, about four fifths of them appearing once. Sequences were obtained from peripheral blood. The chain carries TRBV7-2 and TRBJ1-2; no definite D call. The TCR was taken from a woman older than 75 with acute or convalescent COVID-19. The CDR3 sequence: CASSLGIMGGYTF. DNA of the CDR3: TGTGCCAGCAGCTTAGGGATTATGGGCGGCTACACCTTC.